This TCR beta chain was retrieved from a study of T cells expressing NK-cell markers. Study observations and caveats: HCMV specificity of the expanded NKG2C+ T cell clones stayed unclear. Of CD8+ T cells, about 1.0-8% belonged to dominant NKG2C+ clonotypes in several donors.

The germline V gene has CDR1 SGHRS and CDR2 YFSETQ. This CDR3 region has 16 residues. As for this clonotype: What it binds is unknown.

cDNA encoding TCR beta was synthesized via 5'RACE template switching incorporating UMIs. TCRdb reprocessed the 5' RACE reads, with one entry per CDR3 protein and no DNA. The ten top clones account for roughly 5.2%, within a sample of approximately 380,000 distinct CDR3 sequences. The material sequenced was blood T cells: a sorted CD56 or NKG2C T cell subset, CD4+ or CD8+ T cells, or bulk PBMC T cells (not recorded which). V is TRBV5-1 and J is TRBJ1-6. The source of this sequence is a man aged 18-75 years in good health. CDR3 residues: CASSYRDGSYNSPLHF.